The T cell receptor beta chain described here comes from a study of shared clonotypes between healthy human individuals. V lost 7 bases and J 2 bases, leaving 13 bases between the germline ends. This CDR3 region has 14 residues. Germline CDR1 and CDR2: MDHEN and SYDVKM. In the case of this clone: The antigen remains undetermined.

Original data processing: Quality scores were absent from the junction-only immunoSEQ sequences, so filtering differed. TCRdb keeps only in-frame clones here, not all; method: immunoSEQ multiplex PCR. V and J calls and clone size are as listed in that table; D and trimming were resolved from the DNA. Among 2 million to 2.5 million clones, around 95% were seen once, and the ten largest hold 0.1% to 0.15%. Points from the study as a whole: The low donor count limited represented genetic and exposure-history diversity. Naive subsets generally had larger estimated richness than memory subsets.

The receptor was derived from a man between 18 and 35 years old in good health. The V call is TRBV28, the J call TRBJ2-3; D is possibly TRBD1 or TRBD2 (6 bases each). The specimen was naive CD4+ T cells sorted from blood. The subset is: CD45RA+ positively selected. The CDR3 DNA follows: TGTGCCAGCAAAGGGGGACTTTACACAGATACGCAGTATTTT. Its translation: CASKGGLYTDTQYF.